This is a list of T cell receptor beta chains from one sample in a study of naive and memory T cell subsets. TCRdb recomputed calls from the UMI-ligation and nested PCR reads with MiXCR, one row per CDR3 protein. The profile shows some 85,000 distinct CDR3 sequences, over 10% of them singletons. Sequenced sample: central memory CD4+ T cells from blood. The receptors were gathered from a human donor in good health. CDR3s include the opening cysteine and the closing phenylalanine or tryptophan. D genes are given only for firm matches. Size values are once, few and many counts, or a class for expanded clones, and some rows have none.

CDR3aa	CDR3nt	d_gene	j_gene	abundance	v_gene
CATSDPLQKSNGYTF	TGTGCCACCAGTGATCCTTTACAGAAATCTAATGGCTACACCTTC	-	TRBJ1-2	-	TRBV24-1
CASSYVPQGSGEQYF	TGTGCCAGCAGTTACGTCCCGCAGGGGTCGGGCGAGCAGTACTTC	-	TRBJ2-7	-	TRBV6-2/TRBV6-3
CASSSGTGSYEQYF	TGTGCCAGCAGTTCCGGGACAGGGTCCTACGAGCAGTACTTC	TRBD1	TRBJ2-7	many	TRBV6-5
CASSLMTSGANTGELFF	TGTGCCAGCAGCCTGATGACTAGCGGCGCGAACACCGGGGAGCTGTTTTTT	TRBD2	TRBJ2-2	-	TRBV5-4
CASGGQSYNSPLHF	TGTGCCAGCGGTGGACAGTCCTATAATTCACCCCTCCACTTT	-	TRBJ1-6	-	TRBV28
CASSPRTGPPLHF	TGTGCCAGCAGCCCACGGACAGGGCCACCCCTCCACTTT	TRBD1	TRBJ1-6	few	TRBV12-3/TRBV12-4
CASSPQDSGSTDTQYF	TGTGCCAGCAGCCCTCAGGATAGCGGGAGTACAGATACGCAGTATTTT	TRBD2	TRBJ2-3	many	TRBV6-5
CASSESAGGGVEQFF	TGTGCCAGCAGTGAAAGTGCGGGAGGCGGCGTTGAGCAGTTCTTC	TRBD2	TRBJ2-1	few	TRBV2
CASSHLGSANVLTF	TGCGCCAGCAGCCATCTCGGTTCGGCCAACGTCCTGACTTTC	-	TRBJ2-6	many	TRBV4-1
CASSSIYGYTF	TGTGCCAGCAGTAGTATCTATGGCTACACCTTC	-	TRBJ1-2	-	TRBV28
CASRLQRPGGSGELFF	TGTGCCAGCAGACTACAGCGTCCGGGGGGAAGCGGGGAGCTGTTTTTT	TRBD2	TRBJ2-2	few	TRBV12-3/TRBV12-4
CSVAQNTNQPQHF	TGCAGCGTTGCACAAAACACAAATCAGCCCCAGCATTTT	-	TRBJ1-5	few	TRBV29-1
CSVEDQGDSNQPQHF	TGCAGCGTTGAAGATCAGGGGGATAGCAATCAGCCCCAGCATTTT	TRBD1	TRBJ1-5	-	TRBV29-1
CASSQDIRIVGGELFF	TGCGCCAGCAGCCAAGATATTAGAATAGTCGGCGGGGAGCTGTTTTTT	-	TRBJ2-2	many	TRBV4-3
CASSPRLSGGNTQYF	TGTGCCAGCAGCCCTAGGCTTAGCGGGGGAAATACGCAGTATTTT	TRBD2	TRBJ2-3	few	TRBV7-8
CASSLEQGSGNTIYF	TGCGCCAGCAGCTTGGAACAGGGATCTGGAAACACCATATATTTT	-	TRBJ1-3	-	TRBV5-1
CASSLGQGQTQYF	TGTGCCAGCAGTCTGGGACAGGGGCAGACCCAGTACTTC	TRBD1	TRBJ2-5	many	TRBV27
CASSVSGRASSYEQYF	TGTGCCAGCAGTGTGAGCGGGAGGGCCAGCTCCTACGAGCAGTACTTC	TRBD2	TRBJ2-7	many	TRBV2
CASSQDQGRPNTEAFF	TGTGCCAGCAGCCAAGATCAAGGAAGACCGAACACTGAAGCTTTCTTT	-	TRBJ1-1	-	TRBV3-1
CASSSSRASETQYF	TGTGCCAGCAGTTCGAGTAGGGCGTCAGAGACCCAGTACTTC	-	TRBJ2-5	many	TRBV25-1
CASRPGELFF	TGCGCCAGCAGGCCCGGGGAGCTGTTTTTT	-	TRBJ2-2	many	TRBV5-1
CATSDNSGYTF	TGTGCCACCAGTGATAATTCTGGCTACACCTTC	-	TRBJ1-2	-	TRBV24-1
CASSQGVGDSYNEQFF	TGTGCCAGCAGCCAAGGGGTGGGGGACTCCTACAATGAGCAGTTCTTC	-	TRBJ2-1	-	TRBV3-1
CASSFEGQYYNEQFF	TGTGCCAGCAGTTTTGAGGGACAGTACTACAATGAGCAGTTCTTC	TRBD1	TRBJ2-1	few	TRBV27
CASSELAGANNEQFF	TGTGCCAGCAGTGAACTAGCGGGAGCAAACAATGAGCAGTTCTTC	TRBD2	TRBJ2-1	few	TRBV2
CASSLIRNSPLHF	TGTGCCAGCAGTTTAATCAGAAATTCACCCCTCCACTTT	-	TRBJ1-6	few	TRBV28
CATSDVGGSDTQYF	TGTGCCACCAGTGATGTGGGAGGCTCAGATACGCAGTATTTT	-	TRBJ2-3	few	TRBV24-1
CAITKGQGAAEAFF	TGTGCCATCACCAAAGGACAGGGGGCCGCTGAAGCTTTCTTT	TRBD1	TRBJ1-1	few	TRBV10-3
CASSLGGSGEQYF	TGTGCCAGCAGTTTGGGGGGGTCGGGGGAGCAGTACTTC	TRBD2	TRBJ2-7	-	TRBV12-3/TRBV12-4
CASSQGGLAGETQYF	TGTGCCAGCAGCCAAGGTGGACTAGCGGGGGAGACCCAGTACTTC	TRBD2	TRBJ2-5	-	TRBV3-1
CASSRETGTGTTYEQYF	TGTGCCAGCAGCCGCGAAACCGGGACAGGGACAACCTACGAGCAGTACTTC	TRBD1	TRBJ2-7	many	TRBV4-2
CSARDRGGTIYF	TGCAGTGCTAGAGACCGAGGAGGCACCATATATTTT	-	TRBJ1-3	few	TRBV20-1
CSVPQGLYGYTF	TGCAGCGTCCCTCAAGGGCTCTATGGCTACACCTTC	-	TRBJ1-2	few	TRBV29-1
CASSPDVARILAKNIQYF	TGTGCCAGCAGCCCGGACGTTGCCCGAATACTAGCCAAAAACATTCAGTACTTC	-	TRBJ2-4	few	TRBV7-2
CSARPTHDEQFF	TGCAGTGCTAGACCAACTCACGATGAGCAGTTCTTC	-	TRBJ2-1	many	TRBV20-1
CATGTSAGYNEQFF	TGTGCCACTGGGACTAGCGCAGGATACAATGAGCAGTTCTTC	TRBD2	TRBJ2-1	-	TRBV10-3
CAISEGQGGTEAFF	TGTGCCATCAGTGAAGGGCAGGGAGGCACTGAAGCTTTCTTT	-	TRBJ1-1	few	TRBV10-3
CASSPQTGGDNIQYF	TGTGCCAGCAGCCCTCAAACGGGGGGAGATAACATTCAGTACTTC	TRBD2	TRBJ2-4	few	TRBV11-2
CASSSGLAGAEQYF	TGTGCCAGCAGCTCGGGACTAGCGGGAGCCGAGCAGTACTTC	TRBD2	TRBJ2-7	-	TRBV7-3
CATSSGTVNQPQHF	TGTGCCACCAGCAGCGGGACGGTCAATCAGCCCCAGCATTTT	-	TRBJ1-5	many	TRBV15
CASIRNQGGPYEQYF	TGTGCCAGCATCAGAAATCAGGGGGGACCCTACGAGCAGTACTTC	-	TRBJ2-7	-	TRBV6-1
CSVEDHGEQFF	TGCAGCGTTGAAGATCATGGTGAGCAGTTCTTC	-	TRBJ2-1	many	TRBV29-1